This passage covers 30 T cell receptor beta chains from one sample sequenced in a study of CD8 T cells in Susac syndrome (dated by TCRdb to the late 2010s). The library was obtained by the immunoSEQ multiplex PCR assay. RNA was extracted using the RNeasy kit, and roughly 0.5 to 1 microgram was reverse transcribed with random hexamers. Using fastp at Q25 and MiXCR, TCRdb reprocessed the public reads and kept productive beta chains. Entries that share a CDR3 protein sequence are merged under the most common genes and DNA. The sample contains around 220,000 distinct CDR3 sequences, 80% to 95% of them found a single time. About 0.13% of the sample is held by the ten biggest clonotypes. Sequenced input: CD8+ T cells from PBMCs. All receptors come from a human donor with multiple sclerosis.

The rearrangement links TRBV2 to TRBJ1-5; 8 positions match TRBD1. CDR3 size: 16 residues. The germline V gene has CDR1 SNHLY and CDR2 FYNNEI. V was pared by 3 bases and J by 3 bases, with 7 bases of the junction left unmatched. CDR3 DNA: TGTGCCAGCAGTGACCCCGGGACAGGTTACAATCAGCCCCAGCATTTT. It yields the protein CASSDPGTGYNQPQHF.

The J gene is TRBJ1-6, the V gene TRBV3-1, with D hard to call. Germline V gene sequence: CDR1 LGHDT, CDR2 YNNKEL (reference sequence). Trimming cost V 3 bases and J 6 bases, with 6 bases left between them. The CDR3 has 13 amino acids. The CDR3 DNA is TGTGCCAGCAGCCATCCGGGTAATTCACCCCTCCACTTT. Amino acids: CASSHPGNSPLHF.

This clonotype was seen a single time. The rearrangement uses TRBV27 and TRBJ1-2; 9 nucleotides match TRBD1. Trimming took 4 bases from V and 5 from J; bases not matched to a gene: 5. The length of the CDR3 is 14 residues. Germline assignment: CDR1 MNHEY and CDR2 SMNVEV (reference sequence). CDR3 sequence (DNA): TGTGCCAGCAGTTCTGCCGGGACAGGGTATGGCTACACCTTC. Its protein is CASSSAGTGYGYTF.

This clonotype was observed a single time. This chain links TRBV11-2 with TRBJ2-7; the match to TRBD1 covers 9 bases. CDR1 is SGHAT and CDR2 is FQNNGV in the germline V gene. The ends lost 4 bases at V and 2 bases at J; junction bases unmatched: 3. The CDR3 contains 14 residues. Written as DNA, the CDR3 is TGTGCCAGCAGCTCCGGACAGGGGCCCTACGAGCAGTACTTC. Protein: CASSSGQGPYEQYF.

The V and J genes are TRBV14 and TRBJ2-1; the D gene is possibly TRBD1 (6 bases). The CDR3 consists of 16 residues. Trimming left V 4 bases short and J 4 bases short, with 17 bases between. Germline V gives CDR1 SGHDN, CDR2 FVKESK. This CDR3 is CASSLFSLGQYNEQFF. DNA of the CDR3: TGTGCCAGCAGCCTCTTCTCTCTTGGACAGTACAATGAGCAGTTCTTC. The full variable domain, completed using reference TRBV14 and TRBJ2-1, is EAGVTQFPSHSVIEKGQTVTLRCDPISGHDNLYWYRRVMGKEIKFLLHFVKESKQDESGMPNNRFLAERTGGTYSTLKVQPAELEDSGVYFCASSLFSLGQYNEQFFGPGTRLTVL.

V gene TRBV7-3 combines with J gene TRBJ2-1; D is unclear. V was shortened by 4 bases and J by 10 bases, with 14 bases between the two germline ends. Germline lookup yields CDR1 SGHTA and CDR2 FQGTGA. This CDR3 spans 13 amino acids. The CDR3 is CASSSVPGSEQFF. CDR3 in DNA: TGTGCCAGCAGCTCCGTCCCCGGTAGCGAGCAGTTCTTC.

The rearrangement uses TRBV5-1 and TRBJ1-2; TRBD1 aligns across 7 bases. Germline V lookup: CDR1 SGHRS, CDR2 YFSETQ. The trim removed 4 bases at V and 3 bases at J, leaving 9 bases unmatched. There are 15 residues in the CDR3. CDR3 loop: CASSDEAGQHYGYTF. Written as DNA, the CDR3 is TGCGCCAGCAGCGACGAAGCGGGACAGCACTATGGCTACACCTTC.

The V call is TRBV4-3, the J call TRBJ2-2, with D perhaps matching TRBD2 (5 bases). The CDR3 has 15 amino acids. V gave up 1 base and J gave up 4 bases, with 10 bases separating them. Germline lookup yields CDR1 LGHNA and CDR2 YSLEER. CDR3: CASSQATRGTGELFF. CDR3 sequence (DNA): TGCGCCAGCAGCCAAGCCACCCGGGGCACCGGGGAGCTGTTTTTT.

This rearrangement joins TRBV5-4 to TRBJ1-1, with D possibly TRBD1 on 5 matching bases. The CDR3 is made up of 15 amino acids. The V gene's germline CDR1 is SGHNT and CDR2 YYREEE (reference sequence). The V gene lost 4 bases and the J gene lost 3 bases, with 16 bases spanning the gap. CDR3 protein: CASSTDGDGDTEAFF. CDR3 nucleotides: TGTGCCAGCAGCACCGACGGGGACGGAGACACTGAAGCTTTCTTT.

The chain uses TRBV29-1 and TRBJ2-1; TRBD2 matches at 7 bases. CDR1 is SQVTM, CDR2 ANQGSEA, per germline. Germline trimming cut 0 bases from V and 15 bases from J; bases unmatched to any gene: 11. This CDR3 is built from 13 residues. The CDR3 protein is CSVEDQGTMGTFF. The CDR3 coding sequence is TGCAGCGTTGAAGATCAAGGGACTATGGGGACGTTCTTC.

The chain has TRBV11-2 and TRBJ2-7; D uncertain. The V end was cut by 0 bases, the J end by 3 bases, with 12 bases between. CDR3 length: 15 residues. Germline lookup yields CDR1 SGHAT and CDR2 FQNNGV. The CDR3 sequence: CASSLDPRNNYEQYF. The DNA of the CDR3 is TGTGCCAGCAGCTTAGATCCCCGCAATAACTACGAGCAGTACTTC.

The chain employs TRBV3-1 and TRBJ2-1; D call uncertain. Germline values: CDR1 LGHDT, CDR2 YNNKEL (reference sequence). CDR3 length: 14 amino acids. V shed 4 bases and J shed 6 bases, with 13 bases lying between them. The CDR3 DNA follows: TGTGCCAGCAGCCCCCCGACCGCGGTCAATGAGCAGTTCTTC. Protein product: CASSPPTAVNEQFF.

The V and J genes are TRBV20-1 and TRBJ2-1, with D perhaps TRBD1 or TRBD2 (5 bases each). This CDR3 region has 16 residues. From germline, CDR1 is DFQATT and CDR2 SNEGSKA (reference sequence). Trimming cost V 3 bases and J 0 bases, with 15 bases left between them. The CDR3 loop is CSASSEDTFSYNEQFF. The CDR3 DNA reads as TGCAGTGCTAGTTCGGAGGACACCTTCTCCTACAATGAGCAGTTCTTC.

V usage is TRBV7-6 and J usage is TRBJ2-1; TRBD2 aligns across 14 bases. CDR3 length: 17 amino acids. The V gene end was trimmed by 5 bases and the J gene end by 6 bases; junction bases not matched to a gene: 9. Germline loops: CDR1 SGHVS, CDR2 FNYEAQ. The CDR3 nucleotides are TGTGCCAGCAGCCGACTAGCGGGAGGGCCAGAGGGCAATGAGCAGTTCTTC. Translation: CASSRLAGGPEGNEQFF.

This sequence joins TRBV9 and TRBJ2-5; 7 bases map to TRBD1. This CDR3 is 14 amino acids long. After removal of 3 bases from V and 6 bases from J, the junction contained 8 bases not matched to a gene. CDR1 is SGDLS, CDR2 YYNGEE, per germline. The CDR3 nucleotides read TGTGCCAGCAGCGGACTTAACAGGGGACAGACCCAGTACTTC. Amino acids: CASSGLNRGQTQYF.

V gene TRBV5-1 combines with J gene TRBJ1-2, with a tentative D call TRBD1 (5 bases). Trimming left V 2 bases short and J 8 bases short, with 13 bases between. CDR1 SGHRS and CDR2 YFSETQ come from the germline V gene. This CDR3 comprises 13 residues. The CDR3 here is CASSFGAGEGYTF. In DNA form, the CDR3 reads TGCGCCAGCAGCTTCGGGGCCGGTGAGGGCTACACCTTC.

This clonotype was observed once. The CDR3, as DNA: TGTGCCAGCAGCCCCACGGTCGGAAACACCATATATTTT. Translating it yields CASSPTVGNTIYF. V is TRBV12-3 or TRBV12-4 and J is TRBJ1-3; D gene uncertain. CDR3 size: 13 residues. Trimming left V 6 bases short and J 4 bases short, with 10 bases between.

This chain uses TRBV7-8 with TRBJ2-3; maybe TRBD1 (6 bases). Germline V gene lookup returns CDR1 SGHVS and CDR2 FQNEAQ. Deletions cut 2 bases from V and 3 bases from J, with 15 bases between. The CDR3 has 16 amino acids. CDR3 sequence reads: CASSLLPGELTDTQYF. CDR3 DNA: TGTGCCAGCAGCTTACTTCCAGGGGAACTTACAGATACGCAGTATTTT.

The V gene is TRBV7-9, the J gene TRBJ1-1; 7 bases agree with TRBD1. In germline, CDR1 is SEHNR, CDR2 FQNEAQ (reference sequence). V lost 2 bases and J lost 4; bases outside the gene matches: 7. CDR3 size: 15 residues. The CDR3 DNA sequence: TGTGCCAGCAGCTTATCGAGGGGGCTGAGCACTGAAGCTTTCTTT. It encodes CASSLSRGLSTEAFF.

This sequence joins TRBV7-2 and TRBJ1-1, with D perhaps matching TRBD1 (6 bases). The CDR3 runs 15 residues. The germline CDR1 and CDR2 sequences are SGHTA and FQGNSA. Trimming left V 1 base short and J 5 bases short, with 14 bases between. CDR3 bases: TGTGCCAGCAGCTTAGTCTGGGGGCAGGGGACTGAAGCTTTCTTT. It yields the protein CASSLVWGQGTEAFF.

The chain has TRBV4-3 and TRBJ2-4; the D gene is possibly TRBD2 (5 bases). Per germline, CDR1 LGHNA and CDR2 YSLEER. V was trimmed by 0 bases and J by 6 bases, leaving 18 bases between them. This CDR3 contains 17 residues. The CDR3: CASSQDLGRVDPNIQYF. CDR3 nucleotide sequence: TGCGCCAGCAGCCAAGATCTAGGGCGGGTTGATCCAAACATTCAGTACTTC.

This clonotype showed up just a few times. This chain joins TRBV2 and TRBJ2-3, with 13 nucleotides matching TRBD2. The J segment lost 5 bases and the V segment lost 6 bases, leaving 5 bases of the junction unmatched. The CDR3 contains 15 residues. CDR1 is SNHLY and CDR2 is FYNNEI in the germline V gene. The CDR3 nucleotides are TGTGCCAGCAGACGACTAGCGGGGGGCGTAGATACGCAGTATTTT. Its translation is CASRRLAGGVDTQYF. The full variable domain, in which reference TRBV2 and TRBJ2-3 provide the parts outside the CDR3, is EPEVTQTPSHQVTQMGQEVILRCVPISNHLYFYWYRQILGQKVEFLVSFYNNEISEKSEIFDDQFSVERPDGSNFTLKIRSTKLEDSAMYFCASRRLAGGVDTQYFGPGTRLTVL.

The CDR3 spells CSVGSIESSGNTIYF. The CDR3 DNA reads TGCAGCGTTGGAAGCATAGAGTCCTCTGGAAACACCATATATTTT. The chain uses TRBV29-1 and TRBJ1-3; D unclear. This CDR3 is 15 amino acids long. Germline-derived CDR1 and CDR2 are SQVTM and ANQGSEA. V lost 4 bases to trimming and J lost 0 bases, with 13 bases between them.

This chain connects TRBV4-2 to TRBJ1-1; D not certain. The CDR3 has 11 residues. CDR1 is LGHNA, CDR2 YNFKEQ, per germline. Trimming stripped 5 bases from V and 8 bases from J, with 9 bases between. This CDR3 reads CASSSSREAFF. For the CDR3, the DNA is TGTGCCAGCAGCTCGAGCAGGGAAGCTTTCTTT.

The chain carries TRBV7-8 and TRBJ2-7; D might be TRBD2 (5 bases). Germline loops: CDR1 SGHVS, CDR2 FQNEAQ. Trimming left V 3 bases short and J 5 bases short, with 14 bases between. The CDR3 extends over 14 amino acids. In DNA, the CDR3 is TGTGCCAGCAGCTTCGAGAGGGTAGTGCACGAGCAGTACTTC. Its translation: CASSFERVVHEQYF.

The chain carries TRBV28 and TRBJ2-1, with TRBD2 matching over 12 bases. Trimming cost V 5 bases and J 9 bases; bases outside gene matches: 8. The CDR3 runs to 15 residues. CDR1 and CDR2 from the germline V gene are MDHEN and SYDVKM. CDR3 bases: TGTGCCAGCAGTCCTTCTAGCGGGAGGGTGGTTGAGCAGTTCTTC. Its translation: CASSPSSGRVVEQFF.

This chain links TRBV7-8 with TRBJ2-7; the D gene is possibly TRBD1 (6 bases). The germline V gene encodes CDR1 SGHVS and CDR2 FQNEAQ. The CDR3 is 17 residues long. The V end lost 3 bases, the J end lost 2 bases, and 20 bases lay between the germline ends. CDR3 amino acids: CASSFPLGAGVTYEQYF. In DNA, the CDR3 is TGTGCCAGCAGCTTTCCCCTTGGGGCAGGGGTAACCTACGAGCAGTACTTC.

The genes are TRBV6-5 and TRBJ1-1, with 9 bases fitting TRBD1. The CDR3 totals 14 residues. Unmatched junction bases numbered 3, after V lost 0 bases and J lost 7 bases. The germline V gene encodes CDR1 MNHEY and CDR2 SVGAGI. CDR3 DNA sequence: TGTGCCAGCAGTTACTCAGACAGGGGGGGTGAAGCTTTCTTT. This translates into CASSYSDRGGEAFF.

The J gene is TRBJ2-5, the V gene TRBV4-3; perhaps TRBD2 as D (6 bases). The V end lost 4 bases, the J end lost 5 bases, and 29 bases lay between the germline ends. The CDR3 covers 19 residues. Looked up from germline, CDR1 is LGHNA and CDR2 is YSLEER. As DNA, the CDR3 is TGCGCCAGCAGCCCCCACGCTGGGGACTCGACAGTCCCGGGGGAGACCCAGTACTTC. This encodes CASSPHAGDSTVPGETQYF.

The chain links TRBV19 to TRBJ1-5, with D possibly TRBD1 on 5 matching bases. The CDR3 covers 15 residues. Trimming left V 3 bases short and J 6 bases short, with 15 bases between. Germline lookup yields CDR1 LNHDA and CDR2 SQIVND (reference sequence). The CDR3 bases are TGTGCCAGTAGTATTTTTGAGGGGCCGGGTCAGCCCCAGCATTTT. Its translation is CASSIFEGPGQPQHF.